This T cell receptor (beta chain) was recovered during a study of Ad26.COV2.S vaccination and SARS-CoV-2 variants. About the research overall: The donor belonged to the COV1001 Ad26.COV2.S trial arm.

On this clone itself: Its cognate antigen is unknown.

Treatment here: some 20 received Ad26.COV2.S at low or high dose, single or two shots; 5 received placebo; per-sample allocation not given. The investigators took samples on day 63 after the first vaccine or placebo injection. In Boston, the donor was an adult between 18-55 years of age. The CDR3 has 15 residues. V lost 6 bases, J lost 3 bases, and 10 bases stayed unmatched. Germline V gives CDR1 MNHEY, CDR2 SVGEGT. Method: immunoSEQ multiplex PCR; TCRdb's copy keeps in-frame clones and lacks some. Of around 270,000 clones in the sample, roughly 85% were seen once. Broader study findings: Spike-specific TCR breadth in vaccine recipients exceeded that seen in placebo recipients.

The sequence was obtained from a person between 18 and 60 years old who received the Ad26.COV2.S COVID-19 vaccine or a placebo. The chain links TRBV6-2 or TRBV6-3 to TRBJ2-7; the match to TRBD1 covers 8 bases. The material sequenced was peripheral blood, taken in a trial of Ad26.COV2.S vaccine versus placebo. The CDR3 nucleotides read TGTGCCAGCAGCCCGGACAGGGAGCTTTTCTACGAGCAGTACGTC. This gives the protein CASSPDRELFYEQYV.